Sequencing of this T cell receptor (beta chain) was carried out in a study of blood T cell repertoires in COVID-19. CDR1 and CDR2 from the germline V gene are MGHRA and YSYEKL. V lost 3 bases and J lost 7; bases outside the gene matches: 6. The CDR3 totals 15 residues. Study processing details: Estimation of nucleated cell counts relied on the amplification of reference gene primers. Generated by immunoSEQ multiplex PCR, the TCRdb table keeps only in-frame clones and is missing some. The V and J calls and clone size were taken over from that table, and D and trimming were inferred from the DNA. Of nearly 250,000 clones listed, approximately 90% are singletons. Individuals aged about 18 to 89 years were recruited from about two dozen US areas. Within the 2 weeks before study entry, each person in the exposed group met a COVID-19 case.

The specimen sequenced was PBMCs or T cells enriched from blood (not recorded which). The sequence was obtained from a man over 45 who had been exposed to COVID-19. V and J are TRBV4-1 and TRBJ1-6, with 7 bases aligning to TRBD1. The CDR3 DNA reads TGCGCCAGCAGCCAGTCAGGGGGTGGGAATTCACCCCTCCACTTT. It is translated as CASSQSGGGNSPLHF.